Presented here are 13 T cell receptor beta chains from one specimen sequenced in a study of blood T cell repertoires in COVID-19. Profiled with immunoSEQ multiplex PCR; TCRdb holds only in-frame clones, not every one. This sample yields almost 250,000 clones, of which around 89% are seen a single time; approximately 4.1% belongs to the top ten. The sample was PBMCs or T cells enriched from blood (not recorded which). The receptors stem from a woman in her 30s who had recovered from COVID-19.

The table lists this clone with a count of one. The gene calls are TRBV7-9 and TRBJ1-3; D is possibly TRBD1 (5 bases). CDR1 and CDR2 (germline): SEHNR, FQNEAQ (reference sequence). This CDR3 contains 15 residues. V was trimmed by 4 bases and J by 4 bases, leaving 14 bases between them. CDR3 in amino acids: CASSSSQGAGNTIYF. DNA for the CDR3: TGTGCCAGCAGCTCGAGCCAGGGTGCCGGAAACACCATATATTTT.

The CDR3 sequence: CASSVRGNREKLFF. In DNA form, the CDR3 reads TGTGCCAGCAGTGTCCGGGGGAATCGTGAAAAACTGTTTTTT. V and J are TRBV2 and TRBJ1-4; TRBD1 might be the D (5 bases). Germline V gene lookup returns CDR1 SNHLY and CDR2 FYNNEI. This CDR3 contains 14 residues. V dropped 4 bases and J dropped 7 bases, with 13 bases sitting between them.

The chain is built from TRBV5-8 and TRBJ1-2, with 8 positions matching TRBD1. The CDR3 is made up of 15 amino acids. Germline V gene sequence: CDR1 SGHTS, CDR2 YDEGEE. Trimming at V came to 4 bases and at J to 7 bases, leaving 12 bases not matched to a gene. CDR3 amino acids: CASSRRQGLFGGYTF. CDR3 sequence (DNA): TGTGCCAGCAGCCGCAGACAGGGGCTGTTTGGTGGCTACACCTTC.

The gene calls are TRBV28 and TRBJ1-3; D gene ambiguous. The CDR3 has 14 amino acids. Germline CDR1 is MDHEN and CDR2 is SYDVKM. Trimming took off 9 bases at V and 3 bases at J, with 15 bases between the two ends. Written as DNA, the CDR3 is TGTGCCAGTCTATCCCCGGGTGTTGGAAACACCATATATTTT. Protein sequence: CASLSPGVGNTIYF. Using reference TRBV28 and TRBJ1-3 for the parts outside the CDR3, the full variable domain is DVKVTQSSRYLVKRTGEKVFLECVQDMDHENMFWYRQDPGLGLRLIYFSYDVKMKEKGDIPEGYSVSREKKERFSLILESASTNQTSMYLCASLSPGVGNTIYFGEGSWLTVV.

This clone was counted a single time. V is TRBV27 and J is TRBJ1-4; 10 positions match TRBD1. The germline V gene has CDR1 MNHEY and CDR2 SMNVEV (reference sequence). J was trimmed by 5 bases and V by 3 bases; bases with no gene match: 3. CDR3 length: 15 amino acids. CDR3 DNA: TGTGCCAGCAGTTTCTGGGACAGGGGAAATGAAAAACTGTTTTTT. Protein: CASSFWDRGNEKLFF.

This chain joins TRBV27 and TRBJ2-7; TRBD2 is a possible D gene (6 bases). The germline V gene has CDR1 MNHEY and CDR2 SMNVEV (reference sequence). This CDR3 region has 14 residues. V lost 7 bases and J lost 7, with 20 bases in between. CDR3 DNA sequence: TGTGCCAGCACTAGAGCGGGCCTCTCTGGGGAGCAGTACTTC. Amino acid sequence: CASTRAGLSGEQYF.

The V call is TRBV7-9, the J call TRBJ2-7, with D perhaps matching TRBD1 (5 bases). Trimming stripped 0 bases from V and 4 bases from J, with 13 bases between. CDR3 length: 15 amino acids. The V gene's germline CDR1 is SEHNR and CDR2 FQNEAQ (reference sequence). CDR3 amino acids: CASSLALGERYEQYF. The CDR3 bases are TGTGCCAGCAGCTTAGCTTTAGGGGAACGGTACGAGCAGTACTTC.

Here the CDR3 DNA reads TGCGCCAGCAGAGCTAGCGGGGACACCGGGGAGCTGTTTTTT. It translates to CASRASGDTGELFF. The rearrangement links TRBV4-3 to TRBJ2-2; 9 positions match TRBD2. V trimming: 6 bases; J trimming: 3 bases; junction bases outside the gene matches: 2. The CDR3 has 14 residues. In germline, CDR1 is LGHNA, CDR2 YSLEER.

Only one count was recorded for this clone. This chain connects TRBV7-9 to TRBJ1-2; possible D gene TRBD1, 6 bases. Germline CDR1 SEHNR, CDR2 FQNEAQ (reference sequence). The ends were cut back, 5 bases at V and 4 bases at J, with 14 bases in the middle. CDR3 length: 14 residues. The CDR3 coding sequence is TGTGCCAGCAGCCCGAAAGGACAGCTCTATGGCTACACCTTC. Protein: CASSPKGQLYGYTF.

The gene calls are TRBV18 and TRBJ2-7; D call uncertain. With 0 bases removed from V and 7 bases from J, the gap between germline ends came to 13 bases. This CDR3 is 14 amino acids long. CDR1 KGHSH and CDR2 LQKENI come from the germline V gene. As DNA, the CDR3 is TGTGCCAGCTCACCACCGGAGAAGGTGTGGGAGCAGTACTTC. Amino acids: CASSPPEKVWEQYF.

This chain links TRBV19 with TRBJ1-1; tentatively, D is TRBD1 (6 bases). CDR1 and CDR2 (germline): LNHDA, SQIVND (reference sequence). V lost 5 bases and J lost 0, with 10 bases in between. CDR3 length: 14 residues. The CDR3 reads CASSYRDMNTEAFF. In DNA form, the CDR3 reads TGTGCCAGTAGTTACAGGGATATGAACACTGAAGCTTTCTTT. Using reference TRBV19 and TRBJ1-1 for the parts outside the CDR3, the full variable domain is DGGITQSPKYLFRKEGQNVTLSCEQNLNHDAMYWYRQDPGQGLRLIYYSQIVNDFQKGDIAEGYSVSREKKESFPLTVTSAQKNPTAFYLCASSYRDMNTEAFFGQGTRLTVV.

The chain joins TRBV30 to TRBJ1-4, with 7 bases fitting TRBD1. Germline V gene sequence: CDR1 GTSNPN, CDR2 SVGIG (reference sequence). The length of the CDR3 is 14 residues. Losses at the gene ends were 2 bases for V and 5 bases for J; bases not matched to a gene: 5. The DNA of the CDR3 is TGTGCCTGGAGTCTTAGGGGGCTGAATGAAAAACTGTTTTTT. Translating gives CAWSLRGLNEKLFF.

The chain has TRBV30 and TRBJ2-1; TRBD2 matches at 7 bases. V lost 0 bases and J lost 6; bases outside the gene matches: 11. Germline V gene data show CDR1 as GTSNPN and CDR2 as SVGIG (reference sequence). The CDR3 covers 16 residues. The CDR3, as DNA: TGTGCCTGGAGTGTAGGCCCCGGGACTACCGCCAATGAGCAGTTCTTC. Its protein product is CAWSVGPGTTANEQFF. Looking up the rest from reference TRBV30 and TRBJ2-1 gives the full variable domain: SQTIHQWPATLVQPVGSPLSLECTVEGTSNPNLYWYRQAAGRGLQLLFYSVGIGQISSEVPQNLSASRPQDRQFILSSKKLLLSDSGFYLCAWSVGPGTTANEQFFGPGTRLTVL.